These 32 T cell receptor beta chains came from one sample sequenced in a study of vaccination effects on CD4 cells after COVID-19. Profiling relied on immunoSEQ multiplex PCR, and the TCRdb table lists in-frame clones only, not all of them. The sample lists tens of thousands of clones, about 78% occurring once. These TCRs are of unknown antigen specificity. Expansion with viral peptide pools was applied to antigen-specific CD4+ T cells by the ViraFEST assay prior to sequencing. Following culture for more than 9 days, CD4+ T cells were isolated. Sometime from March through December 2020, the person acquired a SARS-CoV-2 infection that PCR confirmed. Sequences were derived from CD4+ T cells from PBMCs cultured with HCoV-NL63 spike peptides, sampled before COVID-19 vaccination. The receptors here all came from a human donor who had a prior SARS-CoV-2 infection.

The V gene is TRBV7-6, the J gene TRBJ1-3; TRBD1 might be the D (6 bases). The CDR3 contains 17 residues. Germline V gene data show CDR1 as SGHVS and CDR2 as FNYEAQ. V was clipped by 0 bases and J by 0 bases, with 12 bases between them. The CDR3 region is CASSLALGHFSGNTIYF. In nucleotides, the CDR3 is TGTGCCAGCAGCTTAGCCCTGGGACACTTCTCTGGAAACACCATATATTTT.

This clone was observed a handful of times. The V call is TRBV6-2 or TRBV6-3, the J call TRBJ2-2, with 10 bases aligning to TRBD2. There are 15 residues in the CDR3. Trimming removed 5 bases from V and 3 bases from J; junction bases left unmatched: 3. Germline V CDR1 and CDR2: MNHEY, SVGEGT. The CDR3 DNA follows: TGTGCCAGCAGTGGCGGACTAGCGGACACCGGGGAGCTGTTTTTT. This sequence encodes CASSGGLADTGELFF.

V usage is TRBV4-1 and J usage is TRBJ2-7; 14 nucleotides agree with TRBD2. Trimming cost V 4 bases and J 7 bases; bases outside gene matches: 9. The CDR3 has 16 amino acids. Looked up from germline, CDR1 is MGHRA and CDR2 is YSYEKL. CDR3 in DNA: TGCGCCAGCAGCCCAACGGGACTAGCGGGAGAGGATGAGCAGTACTTC. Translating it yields CASSPTGLAGEDEQYF.

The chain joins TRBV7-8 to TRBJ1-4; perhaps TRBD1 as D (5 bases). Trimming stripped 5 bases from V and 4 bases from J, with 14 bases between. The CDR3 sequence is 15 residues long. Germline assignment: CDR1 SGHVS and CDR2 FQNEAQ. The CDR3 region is CASSLMGGDNEKLFF. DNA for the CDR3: TGTGCCAGCAGCCTCATGGGGGGGGATAATGAAAAACTGTTTTTT.

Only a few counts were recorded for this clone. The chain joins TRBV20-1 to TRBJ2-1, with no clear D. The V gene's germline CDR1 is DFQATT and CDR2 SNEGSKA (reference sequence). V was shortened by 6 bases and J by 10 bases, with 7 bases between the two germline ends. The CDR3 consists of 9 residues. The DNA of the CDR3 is TGCAGTGCGGGCAAGGAGCAGTTCTTC. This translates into CSAGKEQFF.

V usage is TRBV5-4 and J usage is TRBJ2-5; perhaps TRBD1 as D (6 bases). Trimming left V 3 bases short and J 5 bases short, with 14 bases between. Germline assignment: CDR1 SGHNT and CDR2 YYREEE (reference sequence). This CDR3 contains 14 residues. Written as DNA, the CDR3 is TGTGCCAGCAGCTCTGGACAGCTTCAGGAGACCCAGTACTTC. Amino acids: CASSSGQLQETQYF.

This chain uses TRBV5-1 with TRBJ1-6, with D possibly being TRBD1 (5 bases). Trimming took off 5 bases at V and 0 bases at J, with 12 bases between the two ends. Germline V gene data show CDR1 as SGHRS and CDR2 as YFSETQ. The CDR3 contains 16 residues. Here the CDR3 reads CASSRRAGSYNSPLHF. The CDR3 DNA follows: TGCGCCAGCAGTCGCAGGGCCGGCTCCTATAATTCACCCCTCCACTTT.

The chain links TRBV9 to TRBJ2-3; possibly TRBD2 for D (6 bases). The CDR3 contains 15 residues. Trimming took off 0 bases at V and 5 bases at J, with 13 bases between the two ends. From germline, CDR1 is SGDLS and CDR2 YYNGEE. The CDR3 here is CASSVVGGPLDTQYF. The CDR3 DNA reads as TGTGCCAGCAGCGTAGTTGGAGGGCCTTTAGATACGCAGTATTTT.

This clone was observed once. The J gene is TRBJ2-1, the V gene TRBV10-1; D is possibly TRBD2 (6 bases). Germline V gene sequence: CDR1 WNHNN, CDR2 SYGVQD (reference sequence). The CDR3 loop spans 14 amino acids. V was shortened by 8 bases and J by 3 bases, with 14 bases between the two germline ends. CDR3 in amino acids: CASPEGDIYNEQFF. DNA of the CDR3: TGCGCCAGCCCGGAGGGAGATATCTACAATGAGCAGTTCTTC.

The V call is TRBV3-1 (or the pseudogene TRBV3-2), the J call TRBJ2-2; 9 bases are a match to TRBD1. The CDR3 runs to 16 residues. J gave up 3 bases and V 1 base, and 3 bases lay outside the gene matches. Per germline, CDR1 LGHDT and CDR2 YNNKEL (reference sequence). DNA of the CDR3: TGTGCCAGCAGCCAAGTGGGGACAGGGCACACCGGGGAGCTGTTTTTT. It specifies CASSQVGTGHTGELFF.

CDR3 sequence: CSASRSYGYTF. DNA of the CDR3: TGCAGTGCTAGCAGAAGCTATGGCTACACCTTC. This sequence joins TRBV20-1 and TRBJ1-2; no reliable D call. This CDR3 region has 11 residues. V lost 3 bases to trimming and J lost 4 bases, with 6 bases between them. Germline V lookup: CDR1 DFQATT, CDR2 SNEGSKA (reference sequence).

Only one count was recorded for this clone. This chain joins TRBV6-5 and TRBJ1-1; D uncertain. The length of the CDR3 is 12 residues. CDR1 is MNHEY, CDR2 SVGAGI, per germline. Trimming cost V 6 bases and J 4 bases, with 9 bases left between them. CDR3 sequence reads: CASRWSFTEAFF. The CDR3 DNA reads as TGTGCCAGCAGATGGAGTTTCACTGAAGCTTTCTTT.

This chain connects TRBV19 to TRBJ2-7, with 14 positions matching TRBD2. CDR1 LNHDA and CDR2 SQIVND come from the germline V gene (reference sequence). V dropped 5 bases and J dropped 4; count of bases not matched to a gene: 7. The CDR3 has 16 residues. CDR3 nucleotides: TGTGCCAGTAGTCCCGGGACTAGCGGGAGAGCTTACGAGCAGTACTTC. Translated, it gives CASSPGTSGRAYEQYF.

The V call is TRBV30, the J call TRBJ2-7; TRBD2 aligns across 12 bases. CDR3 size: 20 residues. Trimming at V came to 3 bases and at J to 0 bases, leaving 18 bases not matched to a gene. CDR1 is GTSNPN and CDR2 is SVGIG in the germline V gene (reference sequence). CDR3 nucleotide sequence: TGTGCCTGGAGCGATATCACTAGCGGGAGGAGGTTATTGGGCTCCTACGAGCAGTACTTC. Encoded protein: CAWSDITSGRRLLGSYEQYF. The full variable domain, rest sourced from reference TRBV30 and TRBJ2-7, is SQTIHQWPATLVQPVGSPLSLECTVEGTSNPNLYWYRQAAGRGLQLLFYSVGIGQISSEVPQNLSASRPQDRQFILSSKKLLLSDSGFYLCAWSDITSGRRLLGSYEQYFGPGTRLTVT.

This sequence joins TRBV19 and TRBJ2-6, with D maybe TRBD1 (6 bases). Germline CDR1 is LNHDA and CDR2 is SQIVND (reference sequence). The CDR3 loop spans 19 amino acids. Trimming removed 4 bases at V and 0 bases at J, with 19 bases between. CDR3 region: CASSTWFGRQDSGANVLTF. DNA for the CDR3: TGTGCCAGTAGTACCTGGTTTGGGCGACAGGACTCTGGGGCCAACGTCCTGACTTTC.

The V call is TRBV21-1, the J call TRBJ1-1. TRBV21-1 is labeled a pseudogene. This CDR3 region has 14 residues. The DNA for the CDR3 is TGTGCCAGCAGCAAGGGGAGGGGGAACACTGAAGCTTTCTTT. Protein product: CASSKGRGNTEAFF.

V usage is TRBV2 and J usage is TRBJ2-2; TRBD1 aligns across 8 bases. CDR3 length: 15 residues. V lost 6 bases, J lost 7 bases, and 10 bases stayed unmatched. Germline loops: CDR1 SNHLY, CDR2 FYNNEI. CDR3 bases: TGTGCCAGCAGGGAGGGACAGGAGGGGTACGGGGAGCTGTTTTTT. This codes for CASREGQEGYGELFF.

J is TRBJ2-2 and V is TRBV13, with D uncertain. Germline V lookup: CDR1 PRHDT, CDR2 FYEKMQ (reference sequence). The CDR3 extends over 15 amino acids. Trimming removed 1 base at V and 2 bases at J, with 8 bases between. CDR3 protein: CASSLERRNTGELFF. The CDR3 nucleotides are TGTGCCAGCAGCTTAGAACGGCGAAACACCGGGGAGCTGTTTTTT. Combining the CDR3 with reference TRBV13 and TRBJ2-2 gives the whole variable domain AAGVIQSPRHLIKEKRETATLKCYPIPRHDTVYWYQQGPGQDPQFLISFYEKMQSDKGSIPDRFSAQQFSDYHSELNMSSLELGDSALYFCASSLERRNTGELFFGEGSRLTVL.

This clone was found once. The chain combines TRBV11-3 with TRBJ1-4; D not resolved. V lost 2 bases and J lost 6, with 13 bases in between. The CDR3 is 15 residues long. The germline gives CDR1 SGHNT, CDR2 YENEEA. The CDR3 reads CASSLSQRLDEKLFF. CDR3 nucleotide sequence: TGTGCCAGCAGCTTATCGCAGCGGCTCGATGAAAAACTGTTTTTT.

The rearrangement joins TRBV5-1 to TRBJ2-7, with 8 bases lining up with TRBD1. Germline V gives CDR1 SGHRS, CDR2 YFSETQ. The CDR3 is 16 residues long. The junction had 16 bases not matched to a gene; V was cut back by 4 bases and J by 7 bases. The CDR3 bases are TGCGCCAGCAGCATAACGACGGGACAGGACCTCCTGGAGCAGTACTTC. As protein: CASSITTGQDLLEQYF.

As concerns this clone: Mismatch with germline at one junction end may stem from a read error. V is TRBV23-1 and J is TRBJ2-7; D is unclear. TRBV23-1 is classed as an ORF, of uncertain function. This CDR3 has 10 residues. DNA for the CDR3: TGCGCCAGCAGTCAATCGTTAGTGCCCTTC. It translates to CASSQSLVPF.

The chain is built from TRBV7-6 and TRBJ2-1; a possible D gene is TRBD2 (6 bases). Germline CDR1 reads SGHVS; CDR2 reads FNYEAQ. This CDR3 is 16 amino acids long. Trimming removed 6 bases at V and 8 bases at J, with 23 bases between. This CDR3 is CASSPGGLLHGDEQFF. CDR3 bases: TGTGCCAGCAGTCCAGGAGGGCTCCTACATGGGGATGAGCAGTTCTTC.

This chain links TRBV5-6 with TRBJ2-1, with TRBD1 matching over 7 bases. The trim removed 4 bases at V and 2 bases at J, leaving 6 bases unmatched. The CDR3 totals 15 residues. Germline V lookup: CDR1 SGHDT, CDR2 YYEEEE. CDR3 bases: TGTGCCAGCAGCAAAGTAGGGACAGCCTACAATGAGCAGTTCTTC. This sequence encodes CASSKVGTAYNEQFF.

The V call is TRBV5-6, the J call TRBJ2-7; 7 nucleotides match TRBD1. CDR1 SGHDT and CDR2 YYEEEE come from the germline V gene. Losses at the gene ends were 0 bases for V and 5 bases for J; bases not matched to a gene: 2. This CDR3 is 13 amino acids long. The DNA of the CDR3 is TGTGCCAGCAGCTTGGAAGACAGGGACGAGCAGTACTTC. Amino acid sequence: CASSLEDRDEQYF.

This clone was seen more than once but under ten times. CDR3 region: CASSQGRQGGYNSPLHF. The CDR3 bases are TGTGCCAGCAGCCAAGGACGACAGGGGGGTTATAATTCACCCCTCCACTTT. J is TRBJ1-6 and V is TRBV4-2; 9 bases agree with TRBD1. CDR1 and CDR2 (germline): LGHNA, YNFKEQ. The CDR3 runs 17 residues. After removal of 1 base from V and 4 bases from J, the junction contained 5 bases not matched to a gene.

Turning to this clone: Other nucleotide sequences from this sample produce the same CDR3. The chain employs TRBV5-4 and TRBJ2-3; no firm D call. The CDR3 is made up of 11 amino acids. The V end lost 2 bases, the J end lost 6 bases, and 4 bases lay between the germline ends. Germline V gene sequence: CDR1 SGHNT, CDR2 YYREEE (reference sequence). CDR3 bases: TGTGCCAGCAGCTTAGCTGATACGCAGTATTTT. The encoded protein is CASSLADTQYF.

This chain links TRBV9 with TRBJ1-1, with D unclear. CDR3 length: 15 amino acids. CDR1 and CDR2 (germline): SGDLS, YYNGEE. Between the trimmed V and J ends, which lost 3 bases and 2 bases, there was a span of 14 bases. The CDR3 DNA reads TGTGCCAGCAGCGCGGGCCAGCAAGAAAACACTGAAGCTTTCTTT. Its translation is CASSAGQQENTEAFF.

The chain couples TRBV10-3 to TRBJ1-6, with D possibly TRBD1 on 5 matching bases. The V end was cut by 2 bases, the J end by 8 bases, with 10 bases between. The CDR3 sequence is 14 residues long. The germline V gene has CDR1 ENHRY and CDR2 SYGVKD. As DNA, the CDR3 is TGTGCCATCAGTGAGGCGGGGGGAGATTCACCCCTCCACTTT. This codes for CAISEAGGDSPLHF.

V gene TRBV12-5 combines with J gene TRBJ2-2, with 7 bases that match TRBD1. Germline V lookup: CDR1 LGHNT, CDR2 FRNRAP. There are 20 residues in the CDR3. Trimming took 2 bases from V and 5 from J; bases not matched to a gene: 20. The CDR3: CASGLINPGQPLRLTGELFF. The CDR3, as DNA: TGTGCTAGTGGTTTGATCAATCCGGGACAGCCGTTACGATTAACCGGGGAGCTGTTTTTT.

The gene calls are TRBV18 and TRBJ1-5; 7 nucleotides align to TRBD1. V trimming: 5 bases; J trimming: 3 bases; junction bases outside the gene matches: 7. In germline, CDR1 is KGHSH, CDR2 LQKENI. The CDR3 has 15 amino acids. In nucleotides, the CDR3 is TGTGCCAGCTCAAGACAGGGTGGTGCCAATCAGCCCCAGCATTTT. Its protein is CASSRQGGANQPQHF.

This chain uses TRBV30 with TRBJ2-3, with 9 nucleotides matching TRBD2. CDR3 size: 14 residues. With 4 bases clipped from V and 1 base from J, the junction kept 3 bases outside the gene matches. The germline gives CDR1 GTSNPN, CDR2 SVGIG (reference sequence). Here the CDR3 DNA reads TGTGCCTGGACGCGGACTAGCGGCACAGATACGCAGTATTTT. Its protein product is CAWTRTSGTDTQYF.

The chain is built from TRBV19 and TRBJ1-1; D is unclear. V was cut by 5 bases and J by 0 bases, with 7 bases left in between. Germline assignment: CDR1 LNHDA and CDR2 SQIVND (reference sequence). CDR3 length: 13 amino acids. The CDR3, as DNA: TGTGCCAGTAGTGTGACGGTGAACACTGAAGCTTTCTTT. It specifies CASSVTVNTEAFF.